The 26 T cell receptor beta chains listed next were all sequenced from one sample in a study of T cells expressing NK-cell markers. TCRdb re-called the 5' RACE reads and shows each CDR3 protein once, DNA omitted. The sample has around 110,000 distinct CDR3 sequences, and its top ten clones hold about 18%. The specimen was blood T cells: a sorted CD56 or NKG2C T cell subset, CD4+ or CD8+ T cells, or bulk PBMC T cells (not recorded which). These receptor sequences come from a woman between 18 and 75 years old in good health.

The chain joins TRBV6-5 to TRBJ1-1; there is no DNA to check the TCRdb D call of TRBD1. Germline V gene lookup returns CDR1 MNHEY and CDR2 SVGAGI. This CDR3 is 16 amino acids long. The CDR3 sequence is CASSYGVLGGNTEAFF.

This rearrangement joins TRBV5-6 to TRBJ2-1; the D call from TCRdb, TRBD2, cannot be confirmed without DNA. CDR3 size: 15 residues. Germline CDR1 SGHDT, CDR2 YYEEEE. Here the CDR3 reads CASSSTSANYNEQFF.

CDR3: CASSARAMDGINEQFF. The chain joins TRBV6-1 to TRBJ2-1; lacking DNA, the TRBD1 call made by TCRdb goes unchecked. Germline loops: CDR1 MNHNS, CDR2 SASEGT. This CDR3 comprises 16 residues.

The V gene is TRBV7-8, the J gene TRBJ2-7. The CDR3 has 12 amino acids. Germline V gene lookup returns CDR1 SGHVS and CDR2 FQNEAQ. This CDR3 reads CASSWGAEEQYF.

The V call is TRBV7-9, the J call TRBJ2-2; TCRdb lists TRBD2, though no DNA is available to test this call. The germline gives CDR1 SEHNR, CDR2 FQNEAQ (reference sequence). The CDR3 consists of 15 residues. This chain's CDR3 is CASSLEAANTGELFF.

V and J are TRBV24-1 and TRBJ2-2; TCRdb calls TRBD2, which cannot be checked without DNA. The germline gives CDR1 KGHDR, CDR2 SFDVKD. The CDR3 length is 13 residues. CDR3 residues: CATSSSGTGELFF.

This chain joins TRBV6-5 and TRBJ2-7; TCRdb's D call, TRBD2, is unchecked because there is no DNA. CDR1 and CDR2 (germline): MNHEY, SVGAGI. The CDR3 is 15 residues long. This CDR3 reads CASSYSGPPGSEQYF.

The chain links TRBV4-2 to TRBJ2-2; the D gene TCRdb calls, TRBD1, cannot be checked with no DNA. Germline values: CDR1 LGHNA, CDR2 YNFKEQ. The CDR3 is 15 residues long. The CDR3 reads CASSPLDRGAGELFF.

This clonotype is deemed medium-sized by its frequency. This chain links TRBV11-2 with TRBJ1-1; the TRBD1 assignment by TCRdb is unverifiable without DNA. Germline V lookup: CDR1 SGHAT, CDR2 FQNNGV. This CDR3 spans 18 amino acids. CDR3 region: CASSLDRDRAYMNTEAFF.

The chain links TRBV4-3 to TRBJ1-2; TCRdb picks TRBD1, but there is no DNA to check that call. CDR1 LGHNA and CDR2 YSLEER come from the germline V gene. The length of the CDR3 is 16 residues. The CDR3 loop is CASSQQLLDRGYGYTF.

V and J are TRBV6-2 or TRBV6-3 and TRBJ2-1; the D call of TRBD1 rests on TCRdb alone, since no DNA is present to check it. This CDR3 spans 14 amino acids. CDR1 is MNHEY and CDR2 is SVGEGT in the germline V gene. The CDR3 loop reads CASSGAALYNEQFF.

V gene TRBV20-1 combines with J gene TRBJ2-7; TCRdb returns TRBD2, unconfirmable since there is no DNA. The CDR3 contains 16 residues. Looked up from germline, CDR1 is DFQATT and CDR2 is SNEGSKA (reference sequence). CDR3 loop: CSAFEPGALASYEQYF.

This rearrangement joins TRBV20-1 to TRBJ2-3. The CDR3 sequence is 12 residues long. The germline gives CDR1 DFQATT, CDR2 SNEGSKA (reference sequence). The CDR3 sequence: CSASDSPDTQYF.

V gene TRBV3-1 combines with J gene TRBJ2-3; TCRdb gives TRBD1 as the D gene, but with no DNA this cannot be confirmed. Germline V gene lookup returns CDR1 LGHDT and CDR2 YNNKEL (reference sequence). The CDR3 is 15 residues long. The CDR3 spells CASSQVRGRVDTQYF.

The V and J genes are TRBV29-1 and TRBJ2-2; TCRdb proposes TRBD1, but this gene call is untestable without DNA. The germline gives CDR1 SQVTM, CDR2 ANQGSEA. There are 13 residues in the CDR3. CDR3 in amino acids: CSVATAYTGELFF.

This chain joins TRBV4-2 and TRBJ1-1. CDR3 length equals 15 residues. The germline CDR1 and CDR2 sequences are LGHNA and YNFKEQ. This CDR3 is CASSQPFSLNTEAFF.

The chain's CDR3 is CSASSAYSYEQYF. The V and J genes are TRBV20-1 and TRBJ2-7. The CDR3 has 13 residues. Germline loops: CDR1 DFQATT, CDR2 SNEGSKA (reference sequence).

The V call is TRBV29-1, the J call TRBJ2-1; TCRdb outputs TRBD1, but without DNA this stays unchecked. Germline loops: CDR1 SQVTM, CDR2 ANQGSEA. The CDR3 runs 13 residues. The chain's CDR3 is CSPRRGPDNEQFF.

The chain recombines TRBV10-3 with TRBJ2-1; TCRdb indicates TRBD2, and absent DNA this call remains unverified. Germline V gene data show CDR1 as ENHRY and CDR2 as SYGVKD. This CDR3 has 15 amino acids. This CDR3 is CAISDIAGGDNEQFF.

The chain joins TRBV3-1 to TRBJ2-7. The CDR3 has 13 amino acids. The germline V gene encodes CDR1 LGHDT and CDR2 YNNKEL (reference sequence). The CDR3 is CASSQVRNPEQYF.

The chain combines TRBV11-2 with TRBJ1-4; TCRdb calls TRBD1, which cannot be checked without DNA. In germline, CDR1 is SGHAT, CDR2 FQNNGV. This CDR3 is built from 16 residues. The CDR3 is CASSPGQGDRSEKLFF.

CDR3 amino acids: CASREDSSYEQYF. The chain has TRBV14 and TRBJ2-7; TCRdb's D call of TRBD2 is untestable without DNA. Germline V gene lookup returns CDR1 SGHDN and CDR2 FVKESK. The CDR3 contains 13 residues.

The rearrangement uses TRBV5-1 and TRBJ1-1; TCRdb names TRBD1, which stays unverified in the absence of DNA. Germline values: CDR1 SGHRS, CDR2 YFSETQ. The CDR3 loop spans 12 amino acids. The CDR3 reads CASSLEGAEAFF. The variable domain in full, completed from reference TRBV5-1 and TRBJ1-1, reads KAGVTQTPRYLIKTRGQQVTLSCSPISGHRSVSWYQQTPGQGLQFLFEYFSETQRNKGNFPGRFSGRQFSNSRSEMNVSTLELGDSALYLCASSLEGAEAFFGQGTRLTVV.

This chain joins TRBV5-1 and TRBJ2-5; there is no DNA to check the TCRdb D call of TRBD2. The germline gives CDR1 SGHRS, CDR2 YFSETQ. The CDR3 length is 13 residues. The CDR3 spells CASFGGVPRGQYF. The whole variable domain, filled in from reference TRBV5-1 and TRBJ2-5, reads KAGVTQTPRYLIKTRGQQVTLSCSPISGHRSVSWYQQTPGQGLQFLFEYFSETQRNKGNFPGRFSGRQFSNSRSEMNVSTLELGDSALYLCASFGGVPRGQYFGPGTRLLVL.

This chain uses TRBV20-1 with TRBJ1-6; TCRdb picks TRBD1, but there is no DNA to check that call. Germline lookup yields CDR1 DFQATT and CDR2 SNEGSKA (reference sequence). The CDR3 sequence is 15 residues long. This chain's CDR3 is CSARVPQILNSPLHF.

CDR3 amino acids: CASSPPGDWRGNEQFF. The rearrangement uses TRBV27 and TRBJ2-1; the D call from TCRdb, TRBD2, cannot be confirmed without DNA. The CDR3 is 16 amino acids. The V gene's germline CDR1 is MNHEY and CDR2 SMNVEV (reference sequence).